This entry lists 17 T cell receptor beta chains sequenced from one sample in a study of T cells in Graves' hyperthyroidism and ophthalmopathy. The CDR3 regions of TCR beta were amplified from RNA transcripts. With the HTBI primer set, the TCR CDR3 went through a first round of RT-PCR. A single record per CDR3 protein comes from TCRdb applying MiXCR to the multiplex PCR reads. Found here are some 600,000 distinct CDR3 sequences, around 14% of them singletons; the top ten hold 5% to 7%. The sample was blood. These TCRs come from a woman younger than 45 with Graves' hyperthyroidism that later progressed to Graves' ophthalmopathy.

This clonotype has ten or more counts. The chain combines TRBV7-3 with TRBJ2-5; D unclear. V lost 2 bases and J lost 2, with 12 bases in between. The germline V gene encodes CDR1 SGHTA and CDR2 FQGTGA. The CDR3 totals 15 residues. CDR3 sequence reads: CASSLVPGTQETQYF. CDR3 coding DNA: TGTGCCAGCAGCTTAGTGCCCGGAACTCAAGAGACCCAGTACTTC.

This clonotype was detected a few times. DNA for the CDR3: TGTGCCAGCAGCCAAGATCAACGGAGTGAGCAGTTCTTC. Amino acids: CASSQDQRSEQFF. This chain joins TRBV3-1 and TRBJ2-1, with D unclear. Looked up from germline, CDR1 is LGHDT and CDR2 is YNNKEL (reference sequence). V dropped 0 bases and J dropped 9 bases, with 9 bases sitting between them. CDR3 length equals 13 residues.

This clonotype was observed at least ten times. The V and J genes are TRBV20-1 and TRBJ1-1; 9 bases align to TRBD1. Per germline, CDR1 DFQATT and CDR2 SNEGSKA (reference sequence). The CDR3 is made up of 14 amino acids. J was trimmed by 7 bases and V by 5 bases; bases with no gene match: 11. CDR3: CSALKQGANGEAFF. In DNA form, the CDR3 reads TGCAGTGCTTTAAAACAGGGGGCAAATGGTGAAGCTTTCTTT.

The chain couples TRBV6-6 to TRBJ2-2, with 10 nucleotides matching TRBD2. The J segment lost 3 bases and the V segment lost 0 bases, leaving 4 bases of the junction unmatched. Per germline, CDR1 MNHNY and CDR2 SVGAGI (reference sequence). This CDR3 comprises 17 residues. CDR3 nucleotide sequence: TGTGCCAGCAGTTACTCTAGCGGGAGGACGTACACCGGGGAGCTGTTTTTT. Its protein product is CASSYSSGRTYTGELFF.

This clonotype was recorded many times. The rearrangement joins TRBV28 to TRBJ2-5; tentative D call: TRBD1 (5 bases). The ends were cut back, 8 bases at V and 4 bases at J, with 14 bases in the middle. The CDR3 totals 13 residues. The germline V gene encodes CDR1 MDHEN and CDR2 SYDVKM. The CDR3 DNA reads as TGTGCCAGCTACTCAGGGAAGAGAGAGACCCAGTACTTC. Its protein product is CASYSGKRETQYF.

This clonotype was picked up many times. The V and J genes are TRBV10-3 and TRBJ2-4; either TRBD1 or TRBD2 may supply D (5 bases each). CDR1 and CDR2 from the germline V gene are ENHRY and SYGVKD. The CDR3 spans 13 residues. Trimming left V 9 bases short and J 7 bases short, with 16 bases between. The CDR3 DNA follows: TGTGCCATTTCCCAGGGCGAGGGGAACATTCAGTACTTC. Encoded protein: CAISQGEGNIQYF.

CDR3 region: CSARGAGVLYEQFF. The CDR3 bases are TGCAGTGCTAGGGGAGCGGGAGTCCTCTATGAGCAGTTCTTC. V is TRBV20-1 and J is TRBJ2-1; the match to TRBD2 covers 8 bases. V shed 3 bases and J 8 bases; nucleotides not matched to a gene: 9. CDR1 is DFQATT, CDR2 SNEGSKA, per germline (reference sequence). CDR3 length equals 14 residues.

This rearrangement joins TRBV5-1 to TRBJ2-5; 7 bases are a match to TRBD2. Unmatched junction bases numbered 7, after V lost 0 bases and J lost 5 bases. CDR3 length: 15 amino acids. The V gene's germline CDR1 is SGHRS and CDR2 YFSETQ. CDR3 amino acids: CASSLEQAGGETQYF. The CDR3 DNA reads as TGCGCCAGCAGCTTGGAGCAGGCCGGGGGGGAGACCCAGTACTTC.

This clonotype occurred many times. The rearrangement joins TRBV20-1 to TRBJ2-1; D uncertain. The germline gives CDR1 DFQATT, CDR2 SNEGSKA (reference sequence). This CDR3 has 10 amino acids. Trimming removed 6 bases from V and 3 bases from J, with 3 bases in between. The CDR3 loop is CSAYYNEQFF. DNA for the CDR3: TGCAGTGCGTACTACAATGAGCAGTTCTTC.

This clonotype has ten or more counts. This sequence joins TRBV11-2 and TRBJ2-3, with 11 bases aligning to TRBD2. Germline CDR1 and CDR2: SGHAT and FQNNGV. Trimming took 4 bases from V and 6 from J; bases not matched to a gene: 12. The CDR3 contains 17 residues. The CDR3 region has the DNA TGTGCCAGCAGCTCATACGCACTAGCGGGAGAAGAGGATACGCAGTATTTT. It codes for CASSSYALAGEEDTQYF.

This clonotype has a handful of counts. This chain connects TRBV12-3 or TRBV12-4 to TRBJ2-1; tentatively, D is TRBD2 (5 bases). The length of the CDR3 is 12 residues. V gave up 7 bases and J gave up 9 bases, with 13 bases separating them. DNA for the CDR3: TGTGCCAGCACCATACGCGGGCCTGAGCAGTTCTTC. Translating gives CASTIRGPEQFF.

The CDR3 is CASSLTGDPHYEQYF. CDR3 sequence (DNA): TGTGCCAGCAGTCTAACAGGGGATCCCCACTACGAGCAGTACTTC. The chain employs TRBV3-1 and TRBJ2-7; TRBD1 matches at 7 bases. Looked up from germline, CDR1 is LGHDT and CDR2 is YNNKEL (reference sequence). V trimming: 6 bases; J trimming: 3 bases; junction bases outside the gene matches: 11. CDR3 length: 15 amino acids.

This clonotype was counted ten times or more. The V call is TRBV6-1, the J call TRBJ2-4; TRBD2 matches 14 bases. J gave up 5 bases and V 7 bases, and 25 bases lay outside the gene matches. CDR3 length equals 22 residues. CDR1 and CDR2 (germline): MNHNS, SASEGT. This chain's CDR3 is CASKGAWPYTGLAGAWENIQYF. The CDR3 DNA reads TGTGCCAGCAAAGGGGCCTGGCCCTACACGGGACTAGCGGGAGCTTGGGAAAACATTCAGTACTTC.

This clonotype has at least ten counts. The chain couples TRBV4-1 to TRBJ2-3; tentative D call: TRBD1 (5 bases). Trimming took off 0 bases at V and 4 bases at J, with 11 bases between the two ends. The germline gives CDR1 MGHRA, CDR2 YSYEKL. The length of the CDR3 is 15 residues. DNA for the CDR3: TGCGCCAGCAGCCAAGATCAGGGTTGGGCAGATACGCAGTATTTT. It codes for CASSQDQGWADTQYF.

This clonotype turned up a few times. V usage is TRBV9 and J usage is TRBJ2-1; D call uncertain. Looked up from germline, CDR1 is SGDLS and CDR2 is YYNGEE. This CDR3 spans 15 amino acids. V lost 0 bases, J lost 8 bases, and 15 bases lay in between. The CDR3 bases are TGTGCCAGCAGCGTAGCCCCGCGGCAAGGCGATGAGCAGTTCTTC. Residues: CASSVAPRQGDEQFF. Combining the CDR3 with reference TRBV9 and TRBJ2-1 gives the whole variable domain DSGVTQTPKHLITATGQRVTLRCSPRSGDLSVYWYQQSLDQGLQFLIQYYNGEERAKGNILERFSAQQFPDLHSELNLSSLELGDSALYFCASSVAPRQGDEQFFGPGTRLTVL.

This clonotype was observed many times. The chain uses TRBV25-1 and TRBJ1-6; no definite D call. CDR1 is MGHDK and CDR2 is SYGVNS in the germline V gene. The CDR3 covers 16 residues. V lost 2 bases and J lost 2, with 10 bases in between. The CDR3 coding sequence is TGTGCCAGCAGTGAAACAGAGATCACCTATAATTCACCCCTCCACTTT. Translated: CASSETEITYNSPLHF.

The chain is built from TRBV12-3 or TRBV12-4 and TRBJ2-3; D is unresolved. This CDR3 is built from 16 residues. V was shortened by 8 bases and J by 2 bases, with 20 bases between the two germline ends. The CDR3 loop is CASRPMLAPHTDTQYF. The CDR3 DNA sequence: TGTGCCAGCCGACCAATGTTAGCCCCCCACACAGATACGCAGTATTTT.